This T cell receptor (beta chain) was sequenced for a study of cytomegalovirus exposure and HLA in healthy donors. Findings and caveats of the study: There were under 200 TCR beta chains listed as cytomegalovirus-associated. In presence/absence analyses, roughly uniform sequencing depth across donors was assumed.

Points on this clone: The antigen remains undetermined.

Healthy donors of bone marrow made up the group. The PCR had 60 Vbeta and 13 Jbeta primers. Data came from immunoSEQ multiplex PCR; TCRdb stores just in-frame clones and leaves some out. In total, the table holds over 45,000 clones. J was trimmed by 1 base and V by 3 bases; bases with no gene match: 7. Germline CDR1 and CDR2: WSHSY and SAAADI. The CDR3 totals 16 residues. The material sequenced was PBMCs. The clonotype was recovered from a woman between 18 and 29 years old in good health and CMV-seronegative. The chain uses TRBV10-2 and TRBJ2-3; 7 positions match TRBD2. This CDR3 is CASSDPLAGGTDTQYF. The CDR3 nucleotides are TGCGCCAGCAGTGATCCTCTGGCGGGAGGCACAGATACGCAGTATTTT.